Below are 28 T cell receptor beta chains sequenced from a single sample in a study of blood T cell repertoires in COVID-19. TCRdb's copy holds only in-frame clones and misses some; the assay was immunoSEQ multiplex PCR. The data hold 350,000 to 550,000 clones, with approximately 90% observed a single time. Source material: peripheral blood. These receptors originate from a woman younger than 45 with acute or convalescent COVID-19.

The rearrangement joins TRBV7-9 to TRBJ2-1; 8 bases align to TRBD2. The CDR3 extends over 14 amino acids. V shed 1 base, J shed 8 bases, and the junction held 4 bases outside the gene matches. Germline CDR1 reads SEHNR; CDR2 reads FQNEAQ (reference sequence). This chain's CDR3 is CASSLDVRGDEQFF. DNA for the CDR3: TGTGCCAGCAGCTTAGATGTGCGGGGGGATGAGCAGTTCTTC. Full variable domain (rest looked up from reference TRBV7-9 and TRBJ2-1): DTGVSQNPRHKITKRGQNVTFRCDPISEHNRLYWYRQTLGQGPEFLTYFQNEAQLEKSRLLSDRFSAERPKGSFSTLEIQRTEQGDSAMYLCASSLDVRGDEQFFGPGTRLTVL.

The rearrangement links TRBV5-4 to TRBJ2-2; possibly TRBD1 for D (6 bases). The V end was cut by 2 bases, the J end by 5 bases, with 13 bases between. The length of the CDR3 is 15 residues. Germline-derived CDR1 and CDR2 are SGHNT and YYREEE (reference sequence). CDR3 sequence reads: CASSFSGAGTGELFF. CDR3 DNA sequence: TGTGCCAGCAGCTTCTCAGGGGCGGGTACCGGGGAGCTGTTTTTT.

The V gene is TRBV7-3, the J gene TRBJ2-7; 10 bases are a match to TRBD2. This CDR3 contains 16 residues. V shed 1 base, J shed 2 bases, and the junction held 5 bases outside the gene matches. The germline CDR1 and CDR2 sequences are SGHTA and FQGTGA. The chain's CDR3 is CASSLMPSGGAYEQYF. The CDR3 nucleotides are TGTGCCAGCAGCTTAATGCCAAGCGGGGGGGCCTACGAGCAGTACTTC.

This clone was seen once. The genes are TRBV12-5 and TRBJ1-1; the D gene is possibly TRBD1 (5 bases). Germline V gene lookup returns CDR1 LGHNT and CDR2 FRNRAP. CDR3 length: 15 residues. V was shortened by 9 bases and J by 1 base, with 18 bases between the two germline ends. CDR3 in DNA: TGTGCTAGCTCCCTAACCGGGACTCAGAACACTGAAGCTTTCTTT. Amino acids: CASSLTGTQNTEAFF.

On this clone itself: Different DNA sequences within this sample yield the same CDR3. The rearrangement uses TRBV5-1 and TRBJ2-5, with 7 bases that match TRBD1. This CDR3 has 13 amino acids. From germline, CDR1 is SGHRS and CDR2 YFSETQ. The trim removed 5 bases at V and 5 bases at J, leaving 6 bases unmatched. The CDR3 nucleotides read TGCGCCAGCAGTTCCGGGACAGAGGAGACCCAGTACTTC. It yields the protein CASSSGTEETQYF. The variable domain in full, with the rest retrieved from reference TRBV5-1 and TRBJ2-5, is KAGVTQTPRYLIKTRGQQVTLSCSPISGHRSVSWYQQTPGQGLQFLFEYFSETQRNKGNFPGRFSGRQFSNSRSEMNVSTLELGDSALYLCASSSGTEETQYFGPGTRLLVL.

As regards this clone: Other DNA sequences in the same sample also yield this CDR3. The rearrangement uses TRBV9 and TRBJ2-5; TRBD2 might be the D (7 bases). The CDR3 extends over 15 amino acids. The V and J ends lost 0 bases and 1 base respectively, with 10 bases between them. CDR1 SGDLS and CDR2 YYNGEE come from the germline V gene. DNA of the CDR3: TGTGCCAGCAGCGTAGCGGGGGGCAGCCAAGAGACCCAGTACTTC. It specifies CASSVAGGSQETQYF.

The chain uses TRBV6-1 and TRBJ2-7, with D possibly matching TRBD2 (5 bases). CDR1 is MNHNS and CDR2 is SASEGT in the germline V gene. The CDR3 loop spans 13 amino acids. Between the trimmed V and J ends, which lost 3 bases and 5 bases, there was a span of 11 bases. DNA of the CDR3: TGTGCCAGCAGTGAGCTCGGAGGAAACGAGCAGTACTTC. Residues: CASSELGGNEQYF.

In its sample, this clone was seen a few times. The rearrangement uses TRBV24-1 and TRBJ1-1; 7 nucleotides align to TRBD1. CDR1 and CDR2 from the germline V gene are KGHDR and SFDVKD. The CDR3 extends over 12 amino acids. V was clipped by 5 bases and J by 6 bases; unmatched bases: 2. Here the CDR3 DNA reads TGTGCCACCAGTGCAACAGGGGCTGAAGCTTTCTTT. As protein: CATSATGAEAFF.

V is TRBV7-2 and J is TRBJ2-2; tentatively, D is TRBD2 (7 bases). Per the germline V gene, CDR1 is SGHTA and CDR2 is FQGNSA. The CDR3 loop spans 14 amino acids. V lost 6 bases, J lost 5 bases, and 13 bases lay in between. The CDR3 loop reads CASRMGGATGELFF. The CDR3, as DNA: TGTGCCAGCAGGATGGGGGGGGCGACCGGGGAGCTGTTTTTT.

The V and J genes are TRBV13 and TRBJ2-5, with D hard to call. The CDR3 has 13 amino acids. CDR1 and CDR2 from the germline V gene are PRHDT and FYEKMQ (reference sequence). Trimming stripped 5 bases from V and 4 bases from J, with 11 bases between. CDR3 sequence reads: CASSPRLGETQYF. In DNA, the CDR3 is TGTGCCAGCAGCCCACGCCTCGGAGAGACCCAGTACTTC.

The rearrangement uses TRBV14 and TRBJ1-2, with D possibly being TRBD1 (5 bases). Germline CDR1 is SGHDN and CDR2 is FVKESK. The CDR3 is made up of 14 amino acids. Trimming removed 6 bases at V and 8 bases at J, with 19 bases between. CDR3 coding DNA: TGTGCCAGCAGTCAAAACCGGGGGGGAAGGGGCTACACCTTC. Residues: CASSQNRGGRGYTF.

The rearrangement joins TRBV27 to TRBJ2-7; 10 bases agree with TRBD2. The CDR3 is made up of 15 amino acids. V lost 3 bases and J lost 4; bases outside the gene matches: 6. From germline, CDR1 is MNHEY and CDR2 SMNVEV (reference sequence). CDR3 amino acids: CASSLSAGGPYEQYF. CDR3 coding DNA: TGTGCCAGCAGTTTGTCAGCGGGGGGGCCGTACGAGCAGTACTTC.

The chain combines TRBV7-9 with TRBJ1-6; maybe TRBD1 (6 bases). V was pared by 5 bases and J by 7 bases, with 9 bases between. The CDR3 contains 13 residues. Germline lookup yields CDR1 SEHNR and CDR2 FQNEAQ (reference sequence). The DNA for the CDR3 is TGTGCCAGCAGCCCCGACAGGAATTCACCCCTCCACTTT. Translated: CASSPDRNSPLHF. The entire variable domain, with the rest obtained from reference TRBV7-9 and TRBJ1-6, is as follows: DTGVSQNPRHKITKRGQNVTFRCDPISEHNRLYWYRQTLGQGPEFLTYFQNEAQLEKSRLLSDRFSAERPKGSFSTLEIQRTEQGDSAMYLCASSPDRNSPLHFGNGTRLTVT.

This chain joins TRBV4-2 and TRBJ1-1; a possible D gene is TRBD1 (5 bases). From germline, CDR1 is LGHNA and CDR2 YNFKEQ. CDR3 size: 17 residues. Trimming left V 2 bases short and J 1 base short, with 17 bases between. CDR3 residues: CASSQWEGTTSNTEAFF. The DNA for the CDR3 is TGTGCCAGCAGCCAATGGGAGGGGACTACTTCGAACACTGAAGCTTTCTTT.

The V and J genes are TRBV9 and TRBJ2-3; a possible D gene is TRBD2 (6 bases). Germline-derived CDR1 and CDR2 are SGDLS and YYNGEE. The CDR3 extends over 15 amino acids. V shed 0 bases and J shed 8 bases, with 16 bases lying between them. The CDR3 sequence: CASSVVDGGRGTQYF. In nucleotides, the CDR3 is TGTGCCAGCAGCGTAGTCGACGGGGGTAGGGGTACGCAGTATTTT.

The chain links TRBV19 to TRBJ1-6; D is uncertain. V was shortened by 5 bases and J by 6 bases, with 14 bases between the two germline ends. This CDR3 contains 15 residues. CDR1 is LNHDA, CDR2 SQIVND, per germline (reference sequence). The CDR3 nucleotides are TGTGCCAGTAGTCGCGGAGGTCCAACTAATTCACCCCTCCACTTT. Amino acid sequence: CASSRGGPTNSPLHF.

The table lists this clone with a few counts. V gene TRBV5-6 combines with J gene TRBJ1-1; no clear D gene. V gave up 4 bases and J gave up 2 bases, with 9 bases separating them. The length of the CDR3 is 13 residues. CDR1 SGHDT and CDR2 YYEEEE come from the germline V gene. CDR3 amino acids: CASSPEHNTEAFF. In DNA form, the CDR3 reads TGTGCCAGCAGCCCCGAACATAACACTGAAGCTTTCTTT.

Here the CDR3 DNA reads TGTGCCAGCAGTGAAGGCTGGGGGGGATCACCCCTCCACTTT. It specifies CASSEGWGGSPLHF. This rearrangement joins TRBV6-1 to TRBJ1-6; perhaps TRBD1 as D (5 bases). V lost 1 base to trimming and J lost 10 bases, with 11 bases between them. Germline loops: CDR1 MNHNS, CDR2 SASEGT. There are 14 residues in the CDR3.

The rearrangement links TRBV25-1 to TRBJ1-2; D not certain. V lost 5 bases and J 0 bases, leaving 7 bases between the germline ends. The CDR3 covers 13 residues. Per germline, CDR1 MGHDK and CDR2 SYGVNS. The CDR3 DNA reads as TGTGCCAGCAGTCTGCTATCTAACTATGGCTACACCTTC. Translating it yields CASSLLSNYGYTF.

The chain links TRBV9 to TRBJ2-7; D is ambiguous. The germline V gene encodes CDR1 SGDLS and CDR2 YYNGEE. The CDR3 has 13 amino acids. V was trimmed by 2 bases and J by 7 bases, leaving 13 bases between them. CDR3 in DNA: TGTGCCAGCAGCGTCGGGTGGTCGAGTGAGCAGTACTTC. This sequence encodes CASSVGWSSEQYF.

The J gene is TRBJ2-1, the V gene TRBV9; a possible D gene is TRBD2 (7 bases). The CDR3 runs to 15 residues. Germline loops: CDR1 SGDLS, CDR2 YYNGEE. Trimming took off 0 bases at V and 8 bases at J, with 15 bases between the two ends. The CDR3 nucleotides read TGTGCCAGCAGCGTAGTCTTCGGGGGGCACCATGAGCAGTTCTTC. It specifies CASSVVFGGHHEQFF.

This chain connects TRBV2 to TRBJ2-1; 16 positions agree with TRBD2. Germline V gene sequence: CDR1 SNHLY, CDR2 FYNNEI. CDR3 length: 15 residues. Trimming at V came to 6 bases and at J to 8 bases, leaving 4 bases not matched to a gene. The CDR3 DNA is TGTGCCAGCAGAGGGACTAGCGGGGGGGCCTATGAGCAGTTCTTC. Its translation: CASRGTSGGAYEQFF.

The V and J genes are TRBV5-1 and TRBJ1-1; 7 positions match TRBD1. The CDR3 spans 16 residues. Germline V CDR1 and CDR2: SGHRS, YFSETQ. With 2 bases clipped from V and 7 bases from J, the junction kept 14 bases outside the gene matches. CDR3 residues: CASSLRKNTGQDEAFF. CDR3 sequence (DNA): TGCGCCAGCAGCTTACGCAAGAACACCGGACAGGATGAAGCTTTCTTT.

The CDR3: CASSLAHGGVTDTQYF. CDR3 sequence (DNA): TGCGCCAGCAGCTTGGCCCACGGGGGGGTTACAGATACGCAGTATTTT. The J gene is TRBJ2-3, the V gene TRBV5-1, with 8 bases aligning to TRBD2. J gave up 3 bases and V 0 bases, and 6 bases lay outside the gene matches. The CDR3 totals 16 residues. Germline V gene sequence: CDR1 SGHRS, CDR2 YFSETQ.

The rearrangement links TRBV5-8 to TRBJ1-2; 7 nucleotides align to TRBD1. V shed 7 bases and J 4 bases; nucleotides not matched to a gene: 13. Looked up from germline, CDR1 is SGHTS and CDR2 is YDEGEE. The CDR3 has 15 amino acids. The CDR3 DNA sequence: TGTGCCAGCCAACGGTATGAAGGGGGCGGCTATGGCTACACCTTC. This encodes CASQRYEGGGYGYTF.

The chain is built from TRBV5-1 and TRBJ2-3; 12 bases match TRBD2. V was pared by 0 bases and J by 0 bases, with 14 bases of the junction left unmatched. This CDR3 is built from 21 residues. Germline CDR1 reads SGHRS; CDR2 reads YFSETQ. The CDR3 is CASSLAGLAGPFPTSTDTQYF. CDR3 nucleotides: TGCGCCAGCAGCTTGGCCGGACTAGCGGGGCCCTTTCCCACTAGCACAGATACGCAGTATTTT.

The chain has TRBV20-1 and TRBJ2-3; TRBD2 might be the D (6 bases). The CDR3 extends over 14 amino acids. V lost 3 bases, J lost 4 bases, and 14 bases lay in between. Looked up from germline, CDR1 is DFQATT and CDR2 is SNEGSKA (reference sequence). The CDR3: CSASTSRRADTQYF. The CDR3 region has the DNA TGCAGTGCTAGTACTAGCCGTCGCGCAGATACGCAGTATTTT.

The J gene is TRBJ2-7, the V gene TRBV28; no definite D call. Between the trimmed V and J ends, which lost 3 bases and 6 bases, there was a span of 18 bases. The germline V gene encodes CDR1 MDHEN and CDR2 SYDVKM. The CDR3 is made up of 15 amino acids. DNA for the CDR3: TGTGCCAGCAGTTTTCAAGCCGTGTCTGCCCTCGAGCAGTACTTC. Its translation: CASSFQAVSALEQYF.